This T cell receptor (beta chain) originates from a study of CD8+CD57+ T cells in acquired aplastic anemia. The sequenced patients had an expansion of CD8+CD57+ cells seen by flow cytometry. The V end lost 1 base, the J end lost 4 bases, and 9 bases lay between the germline ends. The CDR3 sequence is 13 residues long. Germline-derived CDR1 and CDR2 are SGHTS and YDEGEE. The template used for profiling TCR beta VDJ and CDR3 was genomic DNA. Each CDR3 protein is one row after TCRdb ran MiXCR on the reads. The profile shows about 180,000 distinct CDR3 sequences, around half of them singletons. The sequence was obtained from a human donor with aplastic anemia. Sequenced material: sorted CD4+, CD8+, or CD8+CD57+ T cells (not recorded which) from PBMCs. The chain carries TRBV5-8 and TRBJ2-7, with no clear D. CDR3 sequence: CASSLSQLYEQYF. CDR3 bases: TGTGCCAGCAGCTTGAGTCAGCTTTACGAGCAGTACTTC.